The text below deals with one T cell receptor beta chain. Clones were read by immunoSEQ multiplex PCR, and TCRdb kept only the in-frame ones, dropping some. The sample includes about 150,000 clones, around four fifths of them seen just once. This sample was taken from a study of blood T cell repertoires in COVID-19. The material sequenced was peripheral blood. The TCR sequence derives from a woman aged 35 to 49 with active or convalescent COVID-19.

Here the CDR3 reads CASSDLGQGNTEAFF. The CDR3 coding sequence is TGTGCCAGCAGTGACCTCGGACAGGGGAACACTGAAGCTTTCTTT. The chain employs TRBV6-1 and TRBJ1-1, with 8 bases aligning to TRBD1. Germline V CDR1 and CDR2: MNHNS, SASEGT. The CDR3 extends over 15 amino acids. The V segment lost 3 bases and the J segment 1 base; nucleotides outside the gene matches: 4.